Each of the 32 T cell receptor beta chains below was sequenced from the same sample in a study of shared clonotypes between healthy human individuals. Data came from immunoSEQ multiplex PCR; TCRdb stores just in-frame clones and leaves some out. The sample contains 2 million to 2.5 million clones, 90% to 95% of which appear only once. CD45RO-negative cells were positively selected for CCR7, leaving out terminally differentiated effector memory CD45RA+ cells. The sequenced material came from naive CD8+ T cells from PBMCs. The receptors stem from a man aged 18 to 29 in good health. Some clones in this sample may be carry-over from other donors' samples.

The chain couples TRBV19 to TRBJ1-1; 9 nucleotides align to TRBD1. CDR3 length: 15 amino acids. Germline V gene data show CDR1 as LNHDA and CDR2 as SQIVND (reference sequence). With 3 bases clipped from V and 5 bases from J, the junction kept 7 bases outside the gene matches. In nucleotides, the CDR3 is TGTGCCAGTAGTATCTGGGGACAGGGAGGAACTGAAGCTTTCTTT. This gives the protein CASSIWGQGGTEAFF.

The chain's CDR3 is CASSRPGELFF. The CDR3, as DNA: TGCGCCAGCAGCCGCCCCGGGGAGCTGTTTTTT. The rearrangement joins TRBV4-3 to TRBJ2-2, with D hard to call. CDR1 and CDR2 (germline): LGHNA, YSLEER. V lost 4 bases to trimming and J lost 6 bases, with 3 bases between them. This CDR3 is 11 amino acids long.

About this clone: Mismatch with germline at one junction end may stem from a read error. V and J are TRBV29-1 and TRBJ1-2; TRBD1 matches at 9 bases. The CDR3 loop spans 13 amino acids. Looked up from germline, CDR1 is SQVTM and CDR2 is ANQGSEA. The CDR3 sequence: CSVEEGTGNGYTF. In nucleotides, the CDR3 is TGCAGCGTCGAAGAGGGGACAGGGAATGGCTACACCTTC.

DNA of the CDR3: TGTGCCAGCAGCTCCCGAGGAGGGGAGCCCCAAGATACGCAGTATTTT. Encoded protein: CASSSRGGEPQDTQYF. V and J are TRBV7-3 and TRBJ2-3; weak D call: TRBD2 (6 bases). Trimming shortened V by 4 bases and J by 5 bases, and 19 bases separated the two germline ends. The CDR3 totals 16 residues. Germline V gene sequence: CDR1 SGHTA, CDR2 FQGTGA.

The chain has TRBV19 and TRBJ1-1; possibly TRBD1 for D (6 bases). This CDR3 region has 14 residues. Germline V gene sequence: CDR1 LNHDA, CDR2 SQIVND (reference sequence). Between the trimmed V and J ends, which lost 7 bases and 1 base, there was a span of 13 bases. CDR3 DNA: TGTGCCAGTAACGCCGGGACAACGAACACTGAAGCTTTCTTT. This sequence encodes CASNAGTTNTEAFF.

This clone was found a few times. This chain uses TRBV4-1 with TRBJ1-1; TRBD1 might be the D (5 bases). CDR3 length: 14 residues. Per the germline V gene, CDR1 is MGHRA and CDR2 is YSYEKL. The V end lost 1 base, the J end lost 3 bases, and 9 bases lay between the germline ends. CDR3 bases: TGCGCCAGCAGCCAAGGACAGAGGCACACTGAAGCTTTCTTT. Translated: CASSQGQRHTEAFF.

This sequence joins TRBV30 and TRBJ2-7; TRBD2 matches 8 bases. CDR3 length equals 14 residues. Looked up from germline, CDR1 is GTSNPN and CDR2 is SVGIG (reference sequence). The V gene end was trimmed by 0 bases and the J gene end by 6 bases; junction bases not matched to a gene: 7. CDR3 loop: CAWSVGAGVGEQYF. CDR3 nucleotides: TGTGCCTGGAGTGTAGGAGCGGGAGTCGGCGAGCAGTACTTC.

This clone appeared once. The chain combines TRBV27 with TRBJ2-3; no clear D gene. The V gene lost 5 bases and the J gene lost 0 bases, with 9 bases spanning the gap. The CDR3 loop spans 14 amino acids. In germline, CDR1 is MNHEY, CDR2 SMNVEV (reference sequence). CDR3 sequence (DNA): TGTGCCAGCAGTGGCGTAACTAGCACAGATACGCAGTATTTT. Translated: CASSGVTSTDTQYF.

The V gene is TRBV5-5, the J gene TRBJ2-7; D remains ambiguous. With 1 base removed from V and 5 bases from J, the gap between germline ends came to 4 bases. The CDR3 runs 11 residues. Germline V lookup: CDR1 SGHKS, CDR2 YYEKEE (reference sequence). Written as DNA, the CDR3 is TGTGCCAGCAGCTTGTTCGACGAGCAGTACTTC. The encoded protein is CASSLFDEQYF.

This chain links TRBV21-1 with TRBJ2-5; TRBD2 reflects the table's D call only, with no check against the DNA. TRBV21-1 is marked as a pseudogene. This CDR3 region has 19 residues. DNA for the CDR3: TGTGCCAGCAGCAACCTGCCTGGTGGTGGGCGGGAGGGCCGAGAGACCCAGTACTTC. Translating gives CASSNLPGGGREGRETQYF.

Here the CDR3 reads CATSSGPGQDVVFSTDTQYF. The CDR3 nucleotides are TGTGCCACCAGCAGCGGGCCGGGACAGGACGTCGTTTTTTCCACAGATACGCAGTATTTT. The chain uses TRBV15 and TRBJ2-3, with 8 bases fitting TRBD1. Losses at the gene ends were 3 bases for V and 2 bases for J; bases not matched to a gene: 19. The CDR3 length is 20 residues. The germline CDR1 and CDR2 sequences are LNHNV and YYDKDF (reference sequence).

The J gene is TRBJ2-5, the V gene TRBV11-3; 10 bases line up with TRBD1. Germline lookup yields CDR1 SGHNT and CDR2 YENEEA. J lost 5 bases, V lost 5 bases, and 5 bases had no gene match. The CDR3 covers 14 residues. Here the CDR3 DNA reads TGTGCCAGCAGCGCGACAGGGGGCGAGGAGACCCAGTACTTC. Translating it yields CASSATGGEETQYF.

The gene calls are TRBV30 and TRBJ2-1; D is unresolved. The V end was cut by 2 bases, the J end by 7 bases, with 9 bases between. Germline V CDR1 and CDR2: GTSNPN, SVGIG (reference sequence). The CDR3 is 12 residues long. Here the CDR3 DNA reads TGTGCCTGGAGTTGGCTAAGGAATGAGCAGTTCTTC. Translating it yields CAWSWLRNEQFF. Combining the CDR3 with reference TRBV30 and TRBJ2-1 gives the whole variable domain SQTIHQWPATLVQPVGSPLSLECTVEGTSNPNLYWYRQAAGRGLQLLFYSVGIGQISSEVPQNLSASRPQDRQFILSSKKLLLSDSGFYLCAWSWLRNEQFFGPGTRLTVL.

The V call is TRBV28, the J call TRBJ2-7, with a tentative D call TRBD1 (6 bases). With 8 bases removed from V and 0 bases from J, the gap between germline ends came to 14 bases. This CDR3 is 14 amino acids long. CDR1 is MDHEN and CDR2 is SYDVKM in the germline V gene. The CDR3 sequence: CASVLQGSSYEQYF. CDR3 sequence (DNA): TGTGCCAGCGTCCTACAGGGTAGCTCCTACGAGCAGTACTTC.

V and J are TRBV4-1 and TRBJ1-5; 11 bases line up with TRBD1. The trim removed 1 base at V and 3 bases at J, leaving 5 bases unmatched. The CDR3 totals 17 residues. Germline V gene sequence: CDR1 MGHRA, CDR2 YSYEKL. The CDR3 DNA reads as TGCGCCAGCAGCCAAGGGGGGACAGGGGGATCCAATCAGCCCCAGCATTTT. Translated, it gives CASSQGGTGGSNQPQHF.

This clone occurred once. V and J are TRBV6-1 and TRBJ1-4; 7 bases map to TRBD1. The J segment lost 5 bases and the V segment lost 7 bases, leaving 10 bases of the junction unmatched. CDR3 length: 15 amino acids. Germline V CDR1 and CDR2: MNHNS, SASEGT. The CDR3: CASKSSPGQNEKLFF. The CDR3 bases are TGTGCCAGCAAATCGTCCCCGGGACAGAATGAAAAACTGTTTTTT.

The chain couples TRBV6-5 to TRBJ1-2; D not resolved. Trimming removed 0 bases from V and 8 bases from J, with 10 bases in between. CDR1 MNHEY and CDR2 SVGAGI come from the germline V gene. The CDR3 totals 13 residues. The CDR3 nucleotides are TGTGCCAGCAGTTACTCCTCCGCCAGAGGCTACACCTTC. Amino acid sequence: CASSYSSARGYTF.

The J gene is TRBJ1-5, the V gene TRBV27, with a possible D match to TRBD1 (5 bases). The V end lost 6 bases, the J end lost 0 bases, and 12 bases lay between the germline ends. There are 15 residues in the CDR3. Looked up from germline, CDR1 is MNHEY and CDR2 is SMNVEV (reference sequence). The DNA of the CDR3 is TGTGCCAGCAGGGAAACAGGAAATAGCAATCAGCCCCAGCATTTT. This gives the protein CASRETGNSNQPQHF.

CDR3: CASSLTLAAHTYNEQFF. The CDR3 nucleotides read TGCGCCAGCAGCCTCACACTAGCGGCCCATACCTACAATGAGCAGTTCTTC. This sequence joins TRBV5-1 and TRBJ2-1; 8 nucleotides align to TRBD2. CDR3 size: 17 residues. Germline assignment: CDR1 SGHRS and CDR2 YFSETQ. V dropped 4 bases and J dropped 2; count of bases not matched to a gene: 11.

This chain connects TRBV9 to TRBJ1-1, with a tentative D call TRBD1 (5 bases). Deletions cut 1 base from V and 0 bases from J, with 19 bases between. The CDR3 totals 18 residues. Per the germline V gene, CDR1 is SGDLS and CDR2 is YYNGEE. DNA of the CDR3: TGTGCCAGCAGCGTATCCTCCGGGACCCAAGAGATGAACACTGAAGCTTTCTTT. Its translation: CASSVSSGTQEMNTEAFF.

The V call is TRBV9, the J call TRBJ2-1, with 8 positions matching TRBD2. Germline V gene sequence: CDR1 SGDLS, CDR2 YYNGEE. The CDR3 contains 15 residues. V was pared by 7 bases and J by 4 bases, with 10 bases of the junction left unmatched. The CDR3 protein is CASGATSGPYNEQFF. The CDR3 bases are TGTGCCAGCGGGGCCACTAGCGGACCTTACAATGAGCAGTTCTTC.

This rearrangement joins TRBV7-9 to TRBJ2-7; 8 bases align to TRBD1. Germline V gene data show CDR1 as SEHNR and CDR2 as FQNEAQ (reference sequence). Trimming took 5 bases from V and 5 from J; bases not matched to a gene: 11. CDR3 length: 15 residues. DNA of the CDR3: TGTGCCAGCAGCCCACGATCAGGGGGCTCGAACGAGCAGTACTTC. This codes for CASSPRSGGSNEQYF.

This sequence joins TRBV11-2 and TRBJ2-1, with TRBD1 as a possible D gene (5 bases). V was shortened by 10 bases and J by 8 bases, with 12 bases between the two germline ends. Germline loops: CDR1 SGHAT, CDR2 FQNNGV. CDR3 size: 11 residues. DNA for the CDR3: TGTGCCACCAGGGTTTACGATGAGCAGTTCTTC. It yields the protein CATRVYDEQFF.

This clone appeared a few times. CDR3 bases: TGTGCCAGCAGTGGGGGACACCAAAACACTGAAGCTTTCTTT. Residues: CASSGGHQNTEAFF. This rearrangement joins TRBV2 to TRBJ1-1, with D possibly TRBD1 on 6 matching bases. Germline lookup yields CDR1 SNHLY and CDR2 FYNNEI. Between the trimmed V and J ends, which lost 4 bases and 2 bases, there was a span of 11 bases. CDR3 size: 14 residues.

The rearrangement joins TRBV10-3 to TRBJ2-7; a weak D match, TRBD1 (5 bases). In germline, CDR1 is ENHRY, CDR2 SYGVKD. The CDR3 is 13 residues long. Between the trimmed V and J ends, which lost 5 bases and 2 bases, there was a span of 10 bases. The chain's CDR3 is CAISTGGTYEQYF. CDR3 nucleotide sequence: TGTGCCATCAGTACAGGCGGCACCTACGAGCAGTACTTC.

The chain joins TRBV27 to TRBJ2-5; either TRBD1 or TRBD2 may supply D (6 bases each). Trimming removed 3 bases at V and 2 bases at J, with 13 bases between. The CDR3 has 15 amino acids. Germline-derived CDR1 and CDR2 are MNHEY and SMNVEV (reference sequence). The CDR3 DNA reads TGTGCCAGCAGTTTTCGGAGGGGGTGGCAAGAGACCCAGTACTTC. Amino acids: CASSFRRGWQETQYF.

CDR3 coding DNA: TGTGCCAGTAGTATACCCAGGAGGGCAACTAATGAAAAACTGTTTTTT. This translates into CASSIPRRATNEKLFF. J is TRBJ1-4 and V is TRBV19, with unresolved D. The CDR3 extends over 16 amino acids. Germline V gives CDR1 LNHDA, CDR2 SQIVND (reference sequence). The V gene lost 2 bases and the J gene lost 0 bases, with 10 bases spanning the gap.

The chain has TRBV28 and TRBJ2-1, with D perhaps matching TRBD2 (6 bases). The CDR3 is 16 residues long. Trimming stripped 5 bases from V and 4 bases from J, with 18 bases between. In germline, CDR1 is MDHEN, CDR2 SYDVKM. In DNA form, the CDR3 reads TGTGCCAGCAGTCCCTCCCGGGACTTGGGGTACAATGAGCAGTTCTTC. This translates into CASSPSRDLGYNEQFF.

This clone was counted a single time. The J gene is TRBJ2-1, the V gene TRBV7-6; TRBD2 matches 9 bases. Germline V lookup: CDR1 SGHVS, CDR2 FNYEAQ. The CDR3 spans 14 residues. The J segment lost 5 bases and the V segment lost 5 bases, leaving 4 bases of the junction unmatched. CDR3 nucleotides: TGTGCCAGCAGCGCCAGGACTAGCGACAATGAGCAGTTCTTC. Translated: CASSARTSDNEQFF.

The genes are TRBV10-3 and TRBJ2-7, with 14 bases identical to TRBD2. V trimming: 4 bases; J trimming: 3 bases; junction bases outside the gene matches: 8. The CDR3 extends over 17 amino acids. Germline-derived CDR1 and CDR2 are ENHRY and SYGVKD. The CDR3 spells CAISGGTGTSGSYEQYF. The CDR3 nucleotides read TGTGCCATCAGTGGCGGAACCGGGACTAGCGGGAGCTACGAGCAGTACTTC.

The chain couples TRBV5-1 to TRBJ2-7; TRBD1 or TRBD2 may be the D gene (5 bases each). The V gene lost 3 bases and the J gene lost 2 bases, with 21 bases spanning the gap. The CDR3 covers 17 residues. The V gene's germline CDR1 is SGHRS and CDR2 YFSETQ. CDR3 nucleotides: TGCGCCAGCAGCTCGCAATTCGCCGGGACGGCGCCCTACGAGCAGTACTTC. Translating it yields CASSSQFAGTAPYEQYF.

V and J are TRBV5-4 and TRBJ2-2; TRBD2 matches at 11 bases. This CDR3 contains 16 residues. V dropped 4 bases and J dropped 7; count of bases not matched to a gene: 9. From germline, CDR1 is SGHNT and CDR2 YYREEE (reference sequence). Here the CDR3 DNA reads TGTGCCAGCAGCCCCAGACTAGCGGGGCCGGGCGGGGAGCTGTTTTTT. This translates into CASSPRLAGPGGELFF.